The rows below give T cell receptor beta chains drawn from one sample of a study of blood T cell repertoires in COVID-19. The method was immunoSEQ multiplex PCR; TCRdb's version includes in-frame clones alone and lacks a portion of them. The repertoire holds roughly 100,000 clones, with roughly 80% as singletons. Material: peripheral blood. Receptor source: a woman older than 75 with active or convalescent COVID-19. Each CDR3 is given with its conserved first and last residue. The order of the fields is CDR3 length, V gene, J gene, D gene, clone size, CDR3 DNA, CDR3 protein. A D gene is named only where the DNA matches it firmly. Clone size is not always given. Where it is, it says once, few, many or a class for expanded clones.

>16|TRBV5-1|TRBJ2-7|TRBD1|-
TGCGCCAGCAGCTCCGCCCGAGACAGGGTTATCTACGAGCAGTACTTC
CASSSARDRVIYEQYF
>12|TRBV7-8|TRBJ2-1|-|-
TGTGCCAGCAGCCAACAGCGGCGCGAGCAGTTCTTC
CASSQQRREQFF
>15|TRBV15|TRBJ1-4|-|once
TGTGCCACCAGCAGCACACAGAGCTACCTCGAAAAACTGTTTTTT
CATSSTQSYLEKLFF
>16|TRBV4-2|TRBJ2-7|TRBD2|-
TGTGCCAGCAGCCCGGGGGGGGGACTAGAGTCTCACGAGCAGTACTTC
CASSPGGGLESHEQYF
>11|TRBV20-1|TRBJ1-1|-|-
TGCAGTGCTAGAGTTGACAGTGAAGCTTTCTTT
CSARVDSEAFF
>14|TRBV28|TRBJ2-1|TRBD1|-
TGTGCCAGCAGTTTCCCGACAGGGAAGCATGAGCAGTTCTTC
CASSFPTGKHEQFF
>13|TRBV30|TRBJ1-4|-|-
TGTGCCTGGAGAGACGGGAGTAATGAAAAACTGTTTTTT
CAWRDGSNEKLFF
>14|TRBV6-4|TRBJ2-7|TRBD1|-
TGTGCCAGCAGAGTAGAACAGGGGGCCCACGAGCAGTACTTC
CASRVEQGAHEQYF
>11|TRBV11-2|TRBJ2-3|-|-
TGTGCCAGCAGCTTCAGGGATACGCAGTATTTT
CASSFRDTQYF
>15|TRBV27|TRBJ1-3|-|-
TGTGCCAGCAGTTTACACGCGGGCTCTGGAAACACCATATATTTT
CASSLHAGSGNTIYF
>14|TRBV7-2|TRBJ1-2|TRBD1|-
TGTGCCAGCAGAACAGGGGTTCTGGACTATGGCTACACCTTC
CASRTGVLDYGYTF
>16|TRBV4-3|TRBJ2-1|TRBD1|once
TGCGCCAGCAGCCAAGATGGCAGGGGGCCCTACAATGAGCAGTTCTTC
CASSQDGRGPYNEQFF
>17|TRBV10-3|TRBJ2-3|TRBD1|-
TGTGCCGCCTCGGTCGGGGACAGGGGGCTTGGCACAGATACGCAGTATTTT
CAASVGDRGLGTDTQYF
>14|TRBV6-2/TRBV6-3|TRBJ2-5|-|-
TGTGCCAGCAGTCGAAGCCAGGGTTTGGAGACCCAGTACTTC
CASSRSQGLETQYF
>14|TRBV9|TRBJ2-7|TRBD1|many
TGTGCCAGCAACCGAGGGGGACAGGAGCCCGAGCAGTACTTC
CASNRGGQEPEQYF
>14|TRBV25-1|TRBJ1-2|TRBD1|-
TGTGCCAGCACTCCAGGGGGAACTAACTATGGCTACACCTTC
CASTPGGTNYGYTF
>17|TRBV9|TRBJ2-5|TRBD2|-
TGTGCCAGCAGCGTTGGGACTAGCGGGAGGGCCTCGGAGACCCAGTACTTC
CASSVGTSGRASETQYF
>15|TRBV11-2|TRBJ1-1|-|-
TGTGCCAGCAGCTTATGGGGCGGGGGCGGCACTGAAGCTTTCTTT
CASSLWGGGGTEAFF
>11|TRBV7-9|TRBJ2-1|-|-
TGTGCCAGCAGCTTGGAGGAAGGGCAGTTCTTC
CASSLEEGQFF
>13|TRBV19|TRBJ1-1|TRBD1|-
TGTGCCAGTCGGGACAGGGTGAACACTGAAGCTTTCTTT
CASRDRVNTEAFF
>17|TRBV29-1|TRBJ2-1|TRBD1|-
TGCAGCGTTGAAGGGACAGGGGGTCCGTACTCTGGCGATGAGCAGTTCTTC
CSVEGTGGPYSGDEQFF
>16|TRBV19|TRBJ1-1|-|-
TGTGCCAGTAGTGCCATACAAGGGGGGGAGAACACTGAAGCTTTCTTT
CASSAIQGGENTEAFF
>15|TRBV7-9|TRBJ1-6|TRBD1|-
TGTGCCAGCAGCCTAGCACAGGGGGGTGGATCACCCCTCCACTTT
CASSLAQGGGSPLHF
>15|TRBV6-5|TRBJ1-5|TRBD1|-
TGTGCCAGCAGTCGGTTAGGACAGGGAGGTCAGCCCCAGCATTTT
CASSRLGQGGQPQHF
>12|TRBV6-5|TRBJ1-1|-|-
TGTGCCAGCAATTTGGACAGCCTCGAAGCTTTCTTT
CASNLDSLEAFF
>14|TRBV4-2|TRBJ1-5|-|few
TGTGCCAGCAGCCAAGATTCCGGGGTTCAGCCCCAGCATTTT
CASSQDSGVQPQHF
>15|TRBV2|TRBJ2-7|TRBD2|few
TGTGCCAGCGGGGTTCCGACTAGCGGTGCGTACGAGCAGTACTTC
CASGVPTSGAYEQYF
>14|TRBV24-1|TRBJ1-5|-|-
TGTGCCACCAGTGATGCGACAGGAAATCAGCCCCAGCATTTT
CATSDATGNQPQHF
>13|TRBV19|TRBJ1-2|-|few
TGTGCCAGTACCAGCCGGGGGGACTATGGCTACACCTTC
CASTSRGDYGYTF
>12|TRBV27|TRBJ1-2|-|-
TGTGCCAGCAAGGAGGGACTTGGAGGCTACACCTTC
CASKEGLGGYTF
>16|TRBV28|TRBJ1-4|TRBD1|-
TGTGCCAGTGAAGCACAGGGGCTCATAGGTAATGAAAAACTGTTTTTT
CASEAQGLIGNEKLFF
>18|TRBV28|TRBJ2-6|TRBD2|-
TGTGCCAGCAGTATACGACTAGCGAGAAGCTCTGGGGCCAACGTCCTGACTTTC
CASSIRLARSSGANVLTF
>15|TRBV18|TRBJ1-1|-|-
TGTGCCAGCTCATCCCTACCTCCCCCGAACACTGAAGCTTTCTTT
CASSSLPPPNTEAFF
>16|TRBV4-3|TRBJ2-2|-|few
TGCGCCAGCAGCCAATCCGGCGGGAAAGGAACCGGGGAGCTGTTTTTT
CASSQSGGKGTGELFF
>12|TRBV28|TRBJ1-2|-|-
TGTGCCAGCAGTTTTTCGTACTATGGCTACACCTTC
CASSFSYYGYTF
>13|TRBV18|TRBJ1-1|-|many
TGTGCCAGCTCACTTCTGGCGGACACTGAAGCTTTCTTT
CASSLLADTEAFF
>16|TRBV7-2|TRBJ2-7|TRBD2|-
TGTGCCAGCAGCCCTCAGGGACTAGCGACCCGCTACGAGCAGTACTTC
CASSPQGLATRYEQYF
>15|TRBV18|TRBJ1-5|-|-
TGTGCCACCTCACCGGCCGCTTGGAGGAATCAGCCCCAGCATTTT
CATSPAAWRNQPQHF
>15|TRBV6-1|TRBJ1-6|-|-
TGTGCCAGCAGTGAAGTGGGGGAGGGCTCAAATCCCCTCCACTTT
CASSEVGEGSNPLHF
>18|TRBV15|TRBJ1-1|TRBD1|-
TGTGCCACCAGCAGAGATTGGGCCCACAGGGGAATGAACACTGAAGCTTTCTTT
CATSRDWAHRGMNTEAFF
>15|TRBV11-2|TRBJ1-3|TRBD1|-
TGTGCCAGCAGCACATGGGACAGGGCTGGAAACACCATATATTTT
CASSTWDRAGNTIYF
>13|TRBV15|TRBJ1-2|-|-
TGTGCCACCAGCAGAGATCGGGTCTATGGCTACACCTTC
CATSRDRVYGYTF
>13|TRBV7-3|TRBJ2-1|-|-
TGTGCCAGCAGCTTGGGACTCTACAATGAGCAGTTCTTC
CASSLGLYNEQFF
>14|TRBV27|TRBJ1-5|-|-
TGTGCCAGCAGTTTCCAACAGGGCAATCAGCCCCAGCATTTT
CASSFQQGNQPQHF
>16|TRBV4-1|TRBJ2-5|-|-
TGCGCCAGCAGCCAAGTAGGTCGCAGGGACAAAGAGACCCAGTACTTC
CASSQVGRRDKETQYF
>13|TRBV4-2|TRBJ1-1|-|-
TGTGCCAGCAGCCGAGGGCGGGACACTGAAGCTTTCTTT
CASSRGRDTEAFF